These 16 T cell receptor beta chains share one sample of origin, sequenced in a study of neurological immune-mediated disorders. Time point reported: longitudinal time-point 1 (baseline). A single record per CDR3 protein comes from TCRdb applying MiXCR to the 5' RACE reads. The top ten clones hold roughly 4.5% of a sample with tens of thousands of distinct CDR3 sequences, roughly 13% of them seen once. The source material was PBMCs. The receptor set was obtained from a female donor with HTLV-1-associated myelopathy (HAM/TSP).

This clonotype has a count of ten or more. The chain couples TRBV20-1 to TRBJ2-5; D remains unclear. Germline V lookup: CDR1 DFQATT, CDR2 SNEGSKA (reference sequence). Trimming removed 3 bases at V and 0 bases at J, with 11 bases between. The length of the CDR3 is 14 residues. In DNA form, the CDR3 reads TGCAGTGCTAGGGCCGGACGGAACCAAGAGACCCAGTACTTC. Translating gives CSARAGRNQETQYF.

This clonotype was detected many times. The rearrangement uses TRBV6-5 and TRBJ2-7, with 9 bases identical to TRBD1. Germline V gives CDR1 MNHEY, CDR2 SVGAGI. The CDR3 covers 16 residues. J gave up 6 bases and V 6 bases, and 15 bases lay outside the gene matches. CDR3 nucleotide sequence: TGTGCCAGCAGAAAACGACCGGGACAGGGTTTGTCCGAGCAGTACTTC. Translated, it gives CASRKRPGQGLSEQYF.

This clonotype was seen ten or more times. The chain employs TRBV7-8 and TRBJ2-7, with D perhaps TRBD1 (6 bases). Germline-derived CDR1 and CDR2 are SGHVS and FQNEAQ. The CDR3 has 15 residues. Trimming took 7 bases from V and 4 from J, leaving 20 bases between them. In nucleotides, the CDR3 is TGTGCCAGCACCCTGAGTAGGACAGAGAATTACGAGCAGTACTTC. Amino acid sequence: CASTLSRTENYEQYF.

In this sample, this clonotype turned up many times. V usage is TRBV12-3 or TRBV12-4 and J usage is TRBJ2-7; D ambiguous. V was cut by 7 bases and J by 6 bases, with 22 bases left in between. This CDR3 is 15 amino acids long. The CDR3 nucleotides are TGTGCCAGCACCCCTTGGCCCTTATTATCACGCGAGCAGTACTTC. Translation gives CASTPWPLLSREQYF.

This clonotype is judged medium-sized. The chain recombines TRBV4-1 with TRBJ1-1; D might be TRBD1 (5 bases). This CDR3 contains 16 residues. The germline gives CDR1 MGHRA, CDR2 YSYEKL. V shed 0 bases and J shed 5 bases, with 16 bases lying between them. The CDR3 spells CASSQDSEGLVTEAFF. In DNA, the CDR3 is TGCGCCAGCAGCCAAGATTCGGAGGGGCTTGTGACTGAAGCTTTCTTT.

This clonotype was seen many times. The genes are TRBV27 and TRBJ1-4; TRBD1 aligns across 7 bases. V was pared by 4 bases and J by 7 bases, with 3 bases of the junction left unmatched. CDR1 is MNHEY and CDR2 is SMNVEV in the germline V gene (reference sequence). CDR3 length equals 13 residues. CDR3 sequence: CASSWTGREKLFF. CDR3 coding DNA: TGTGCCAGCAGTTGGACAGGACGTGAAAAACTGTTTTTT.

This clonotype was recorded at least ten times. CDR3 bases: TGCGCCAGCAGTACCGGGACAGGGGAAGAGACCCAGTACTTC. The encoded protein is CASSTGTGEETQYF. The chain carries TRBV5-1 and TRBJ2-5, with 10 bases lining up with TRBD1. The CDR3 covers 14 residues. Germline V lookup: CDR1 SGHRS, CDR2 YFSETQ. After removal of 5 bases from V and 3 bases from J, the junction contained 4 bases not matched to a gene.

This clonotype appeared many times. The CDR3 DNA is TGTGCCAGCAGCCAATTAGATTTCTACAATGAGCAGTTCTTC. Translation gives CASSQLDFYNEQFF. V is TRBV14 and J is TRBJ2-1, with unresolved D. The germline V gene has CDR1 SGHDN and CDR2 FVKESK. The CDR3 spans 14 residues. Trimming removed 2 bases from V and 3 bases from J, with 8 bases in between.

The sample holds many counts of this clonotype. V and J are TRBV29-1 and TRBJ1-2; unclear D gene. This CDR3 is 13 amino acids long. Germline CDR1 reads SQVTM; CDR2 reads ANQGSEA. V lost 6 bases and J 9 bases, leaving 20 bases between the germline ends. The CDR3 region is CSVLHRAKRSYTF. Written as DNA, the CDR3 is TGCAGCGTGTTACACCGGGCAAAGCGAAGCTACACCTTC.

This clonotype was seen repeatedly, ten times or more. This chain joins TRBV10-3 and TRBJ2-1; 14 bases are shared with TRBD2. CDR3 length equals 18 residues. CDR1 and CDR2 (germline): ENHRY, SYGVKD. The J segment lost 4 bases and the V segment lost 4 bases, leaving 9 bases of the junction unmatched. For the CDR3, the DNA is TGTGCCATCAGTGGGGCAGGGACTAGCGGGGGCCGTTACAATGAGCAGTTCTTC. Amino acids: CAISGAGTSGGRYNEQFF.

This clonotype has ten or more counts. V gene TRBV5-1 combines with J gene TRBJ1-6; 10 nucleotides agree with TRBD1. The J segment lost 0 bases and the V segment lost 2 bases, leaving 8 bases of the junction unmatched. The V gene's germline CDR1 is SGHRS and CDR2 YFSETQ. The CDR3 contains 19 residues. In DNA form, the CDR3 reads TGCGCCAGCAGCTTTGTCCGGGACAGGGGTAGCTCCTATAATTCACCCCTCCACTTT. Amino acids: CASSFVRDRGSSYNSPLHF.

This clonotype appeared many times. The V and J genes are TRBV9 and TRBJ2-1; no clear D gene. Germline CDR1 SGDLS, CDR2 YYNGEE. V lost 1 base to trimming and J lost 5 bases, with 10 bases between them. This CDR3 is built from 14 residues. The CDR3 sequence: CASSVRYLDNEQFF. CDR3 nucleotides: TGTGCCAGCAGCGTAAGATATTTGGACAATGAGCAGTTCTTC. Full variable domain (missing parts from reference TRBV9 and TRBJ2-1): DSGVTQTPKHLITATGQRVTLRCSPRSGDLSVYWYQQSLDQGLQFLIQYYNGEERAKGNILERFSAQQFPDLHSELNLSSLELGDSALYFCASSVRYLDNEQFFGPGTRLTVL.

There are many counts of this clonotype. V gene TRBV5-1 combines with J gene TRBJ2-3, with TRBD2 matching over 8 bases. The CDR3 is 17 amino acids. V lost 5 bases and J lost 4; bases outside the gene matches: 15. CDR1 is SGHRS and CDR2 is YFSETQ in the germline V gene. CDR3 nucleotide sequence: TGCGCCAGCAGATTACATCCCCCGGGACTAGAATCAGATACGCAGTATTTT. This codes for CASRLHPPGLESDTQYF.

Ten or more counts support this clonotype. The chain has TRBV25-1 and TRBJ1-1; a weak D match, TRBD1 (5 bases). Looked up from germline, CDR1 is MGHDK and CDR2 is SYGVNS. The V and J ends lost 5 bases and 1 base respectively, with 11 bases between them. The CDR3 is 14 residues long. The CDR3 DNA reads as TGTGCCAGCAGTTCCACGGGGCAGAACACTGAAGCTTTCTTT. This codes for CASSSTGQNTEAFF.

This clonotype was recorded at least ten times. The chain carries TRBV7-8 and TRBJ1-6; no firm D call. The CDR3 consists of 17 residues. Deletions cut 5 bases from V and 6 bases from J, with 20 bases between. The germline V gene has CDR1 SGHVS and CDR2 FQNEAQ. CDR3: CASSPLGSPTGNSPLHF. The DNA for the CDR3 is TGTGCCAGCAGCCCCCTTGGGAGCCCCACGGGTAATTCACCCCTCCACTTT.

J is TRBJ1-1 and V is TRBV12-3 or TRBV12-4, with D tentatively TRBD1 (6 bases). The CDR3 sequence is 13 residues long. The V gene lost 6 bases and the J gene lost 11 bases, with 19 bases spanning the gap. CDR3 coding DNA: TGTGCCAGCAGGGAGACAGGAGGGGCGGCTGCTTTCTTT. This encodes CASRETGGAAAFF.